A selection of T cell receptor beta chains follows, all from one sample in a study of T-cell memory formation after mild COVID-19. MiXCR was run by TCRdb on the 5' RACE reads, yielding one entry per CDR3 protein. Among roughly 580,000 distinct CDR3 sequences, around 17% were seen once, and the ten largest hold 12%. The sample comprised PBMCs or a T cell subset sorted from them (not recorded which). The source is an adult woman who had mild COVID-19 (a few samples of this study predate the infection). Cell type and time point are not known. Both conserved end residues are part of each CDR3. Not every row has a clone size; where given, it reads once, few, many or a size class.

few TRBV7-6 CASSLALGRARGAYGYTF
few TRBV9 CASTAGGGQETQYF
NA TRBV12-3/TRBV12-4 CASSLGLAGGHRELFF
few TRBV7-2 CASSLDTAGTQYF
few TRBV10-3 CAISEDRGFSYEQYF
few TRBV5-6 CASSLRAQGYTGELFF
few TRBV5-1 CASSTGLAGALNEQYF
few TRBV20-1 CSARGDGGMSSTEAFF
few TRBV7-3 CASSLGAEKTQYF
few TRBV20-1 CSASPGTRAYNEQFF
NA TRBV6-5 CASSQDRPSTDTQYF
NA TRBV24-1 CATSDWRGGANTGELFF
few TRBV5-6 CASSPYLVWQQMYGYTF
many TRBV23-1 CATHLFSALAGDSYEQYF
NA TRBV20-1 CSARVGLVYEQFF
few TRBV6-2/TRBV6-3 CASKQSSGANVLTF
few TRBV29-1 CSVAGTSGTSYFYEQYF
NA TRBV7-9 CASDTVSPRNTGELFF
NA TRBV7-9 CARRPLGRRQNTEAFF
few TRBV6-1 CASSEGQGDRPQHF
NA TRBV9 CASSVGSGGLISTEAFF
few TRBV9 CASSPGIPPGELFF
many TRBV3-1 CASSRGGADTQYF
many TRBV12-3/TRBV12-4 CASSFGGIDTGELFF
NA TRBV5-1 CASSLDTGVQSYEQYF
NA TRBV11-3 CASSSRGGMETQYF
NA TRBV7-8 CASSLGVGPDEKLFF
many TRBV3-1 CASSFGTSGNPYEQYF
few TRBV25-1 CASSEKGAGQFF
many TRBV14 CASSQDMLVGEQFF
few TRBV12-3/TRBV12-4 CASSLSGGAHSLYF
NA TRBV18 CASSPREGDGYNEQFF
NA TRBV21-1 CASSKISEREGLSSKYEQYF
many TRBV11-2 CASSSDSRITNYGYTF
NA TRBV7-2 CASSLVVGTPTTLEYF
NA TRBV20-1 CSARHVESWYQETQYF
many TRBV5-1 CASSLAKAGETQYF
NA TRBV9 CASSVHLQDEQFF
few TRBV20-1 CSGALAGETGDTQYF
NA TRBV10-3 CAISESGTSYEQYF
few TRBV6-5 CASSYGNYGYTF
few TRBV20-1 CSTFPGAKNIQYF
NA TRBV12-3/TRBV12-4 CASVRGYQETQYF
NA TRBV12-3/TRBV12-4 CASRGGGGYNEQFF
few TRBV9 CASSVAGGTGYYEQYF